The 21 T cell receptor beta chains below come from one sample, sequenced in a study of cytomegalovirus exposure and HLA in healthy donors. Libraries were prepared by immunoSEQ multiplex PCR; TCRdb keeps only in-frame clonotypes and omits some of them. The table lists 120,000 to 150,000 clones, around nine tenths of them singletons. Sequencing was carried out using PBMCs. Every receptor here comes from a man younger than 35 in good health and CMV-seropositive.

V and J are TRBV5-1 and TRBJ1-1; D possibly corresponds to TRBD1 (5 bases). The length of the CDR3 is 15 residues. Trimming pared 1 base from V and 0 bases from J, leaving 10 bases between. Germline assignment: CDR1 SGHRS and CDR2 YFSETQ. The CDR3: CASSLWGLLNTEAFF. In DNA, the CDR3 is TGCGCCAGCAGCTTGTGGGGACTGCTGAACACTGAAGCTTTCTTT.

This clone was seen only a few times. The rearrangement links TRBV29-1 to TRBJ1-1; D ambiguous. The CDR3 has 11 residues. Germline CDR1 reads SQVTM; CDR2 reads ANQGSEA. V was clipped by 4 bases and J by 8 bases, with 11 bases between them. CDR3 in DNA: TGCAGCGTTGTGGCTGGGCGAGAAGCTTTCTTT. Translated, it gives CSVVAGREAFF.

This sequence joins TRBV9 and TRBJ1-3, with 9 bases matching TRBD1. Germline V lookup: CDR1 SGDLS, CDR2 YYNGEE. The junction had 1 base not matched to a gene; V was cut back by 2 bases and J by 1 base. The CDR3 has 15 residues. CDR3: CASSVGTGSGNTIYF. The CDR3, as DNA: TGTGCCAGCAGCGTTGGGACAGGGTCTGGAAACACCATATATTTT. Full variable domain (rest looked up from reference TRBV9 and TRBJ1-3): DSGVTQTPKHLITATGQRVTLRCSPRSGDLSVYWYQQSLDQGLQFLIQYYNGEERAKGNILERFSAQQFPDLHSELNLSSLELGDSALYFCASSVGTGSGNTIYFGEGSWLTVV.

J is TRBJ2-7 and V is TRBV6-1, with no clear D. Germline V lookup: CDR1 MNHNS, CDR2 SASEGT. V gave up 6 bases and J gave up 5 bases, with 11 bases separating them. The CDR3 covers 12 residues. CDR3 sequence reads: CASRGEVHEQYF. The CDR3 DNA reads TGTGCCAGCAGAGGAGAGGTGCACGAGCAGTACTTC.

This sequence joins TRBV11-2 and TRBJ1-2; 7 bases align to TRBD1. V lost 3 bases, J lost 8 bases, and 9 bases stayed unmatched. The CDR3 has 14 amino acids. Germline CDR1 SGHAT, CDR2 FQNNGV. Here the CDR3 DNA reads TGTGCCAGCAGCTTTAGCAGGGGGGCGAAGGGCTACACCTTC. Amino acid sequence: CASSFSRGAKGYTF.

The V gene is TRBV29-1, the J gene TRBJ2-3; maybe TRBD1 (5 bases). V was pared by 1 base and J by 1 base, with 9 bases between. Germline lookup yields CDR1 SQVTM and CDR2 ANQGSEA. This CDR3 region has 14 residues. The DNA of the CDR3 is TGCAGCGTTGAAGGTATGACAGGCACAGATACGCAGTATTTT. The encoded protein is CSVEGMTGTDTQYF.

The chain uses TRBV19 and TRBJ2-6, with TRBD1 as a possible D gene (6 bases). V was trimmed by 3 bases and J by 3 bases, leaving 15 bases between them. Germline CDR1 reads LNHDA; CDR2 reads SQIVND (reference sequence). The CDR3 is made up of 17 amino acids. CDR3 region: CASSIVGQSFGANVLTF. CDR3 nucleotides: TGTGCCAGTAGTATTGTAGGACAGTCTTTTGGGGCCAACGTCCTGACTTTC.

V is TRBV11-1 and J is TRBJ2-5, with a tentative D call TRBD2 (6 bases). Per the germline V gene, CDR1 is SGHAT and CDR2 is FQDESV (reference sequence). The length of the CDR3 is 16 residues. V lost 0 bases and J lost 4, with 15 bases in between. The CDR3, as DNA: TGTGCCAGCAGCTTAGCCCCCGGGAGAGCCTCAGAGACCCAGTACTTC. Encoded protein: CASSLAPGRASETQYF.

This clone was detected once. This chain connects TRBV9 to TRBJ2-3; D perhaps matches TRBD1 (5 bases). The CDR3 contains 14 residues. V was cut by 4 bases and J by 1 base, with 10 bases left in between. Germline V gives CDR1 SGDLS, CDR2 YYNGEE. The CDR3 DNA is TGTGCCAGCAGCCTGGCACAGGGCACAGATACGCAGTATTTT. Protein product: CASSLAQGTDTQYF.

The chain uses TRBV19 and TRBJ2-5, with a tentative D call TRBD2 (6 bases). The CDR3 has 16 amino acids. The V and J ends lost 1 base and 0 bases respectively, with 12 bases between them. Germline V gene data show CDR1 as LNHDA and CDR2 as SQIVND (reference sequence). The CDR3 here is CASSIVTGAYQETQYF. The CDR3 coding sequence is TGTGCCAGTAGTATAGTTACGGGAGCTTACCAAGAGACCCAGTACTTC.

V gene TRBV27 combines with J gene TRBJ1-5, with D perhaps TRBD1 (6 bases). The V gene's germline CDR1 is MNHEY and CDR2 SMNVEV (reference sequence). CDR3 size: 16 residues. The V gene lost 4 bases and the J gene lost 7 bases, with 20 bases spanning the gap. The CDR3 coding sequence is TGTGCCAGCAGTTCCAAGAGGGGGGGTGAGGGCCAGCCCCAGCATTTT. Amino acids: CASSSKRGGEGQPQHF.

The chain links TRBV13 to TRBJ1-6; the D is unclear. The V end lost 3 bases, the J end lost 6 bases, and 12 bases lay between the germline ends. CDR1 PRHDT and CDR2 FYEKMQ come from the germline V gene (reference sequence). The CDR3 is 15 residues long. CDR3 loop: CASSFFGEGNSPLHF. CDR3 sequence (DNA): TGTGCCAGCAGCTTCTTCGGTGAGGGTAATTCACCCCTCCACTTT.

The J gene is TRBJ2-3, the V gene TRBV2; D ambiguous. Trimming removed 8 bases from V and 0 bases from J, with 12 bases in between. The germline gives CDR1 SNHLY, CDR2 FYNNEI. The CDR3 spans 14 residues. This chain's CDR3 is CASQGALSTDTQYF. The DNA for the CDR3 is TGTGCCAGCCAAGGAGCCCTAAGCACAGATACGCAGTATTTT.

With regard to this clone: The junction and the germline gene differ at one end; a read error may be behind it. The CDR3: CASSPTFLRPERFF. The CDR3 nucleotides are TGTGCCAGCAGTCCGACTTTCTTGAGACCGGAGCGGTTCTTC. The chain links TRBV6-5 to TRBJ2-1; D is unclear. Germline CDR1 and CDR2: MNHEY and SVGAGI. This CDR3 is built from 14 residues.

The CDR3 here is CASSLDRFPKSYEQYF. CDR3 nucleotides: TGTGCCAGCAGCTTGGACAGGTTCCCAAAGTCCTACGAGCAGTACTTC. V gene TRBV5-5 combines with J gene TRBJ2-7; weak D call: TRBD1 (5 bases). The CDR3 is 16 residues long. Per the germline V gene, CDR1 is SGHKS and CDR2 is YYEKEE (reference sequence). V gave up 0 bases and J gave up 1 base, with 14 bases separating them.

The chain employs TRBV2 and TRBJ2-3, with D unclear. Germline CDR1 SNHLY, CDR2 FYNNEI. The V gene lost 6 bases and the J gene lost 7 bases, with 17 bases spanning the gap. The CDR3 totals 14 residues. The CDR3, as DNA: TGTGCCAGCAGCGGCACTTCGGGTGCAAATACGCAGTATTTT. This encodes CASSGTSGANTQYF.

In its sample, this clone was seen once. J is TRBJ2-7 and V is TRBV7-2; the match to TRBD1 covers 7 bases. Trimming at V came to 3 bases and at J to 1 base, leaving 3 bases not matched to a gene. Germline V lookup: CDR1 SGHTA, CDR2 FQGNSA. This CDR3 has 14 residues. The CDR3 bases are TGTGCCAGCAGCTTTACCAGGGGGTCCTACGAGCAGTACTTC. This encodes CASSFTRGSYEQYF.

This clone was seen more than once but under ten times. The rearrangement joins TRBV9 to TRBJ2-2, with 9 bases matching TRBD2. Germline lookup yields CDR1 SGDLS and CDR2 YYNGEE. The CDR3 totals 17 residues. The V gene end was trimmed by 0 bases and the J gene end by 4 bases; junction bases not matched to a gene: 7. The CDR3 sequence is CASSVGSQRGATGELFF. CDR3 in DNA: TGTGCCAGCAGCGTAGGGTCGCAGCGGGGGGCCACCGGGGAGCTGTTTTTT.

The rearrangement uses TRBV7-8 and TRBJ1-5; D gene uncertain. V gave up 2 bases and J gave up 6 bases, with 5 bases separating them. The CDR3 totals 12 residues. Germline assignment: CDR1 SGHVS and CDR2 FQNEAQ. The CDR3 region is CASSLLFQPQHF. CDR3 DNA: TGTGCCAGCAGCTTACTTTTTCAGCCCCAGCATTTT.

The chain is built from TRBV11-3 and TRBJ2-1; a weak D match, TRBD2 (5 bases). CDR3 length equals 13 residues. V was clipped by 5 bases and J by 9 bases, with 14 bases between them. Germline CDR1 SGHNT, CDR2 YENEEA. CDR3 nucleotide sequence: TGTGCCAGCAGCCCCGGGGTGGACGGTGAGCAGTTCTTC. Protein product: CASSPGVDGEQFF.

The chain employs TRBV7-9 and TRBJ2-5; TRBD2 agrees at 11 bases. Per germline, CDR1 SEHNR and CDR2 FQNEAQ (reference sequence). The CDR3 totals 15 residues. Unmatched junction bases numbered 11, after V lost 10 bases and J lost 4 bases. The CDR3 is CATSRLAGFVETQYF. DNA of the CDR3: TGTGCCACCTCTCGACTAGCGGGATTTGTAGAGACCCAGTACTTC. The entire variable domain, with the rest obtained from reference TRBV7-9 and TRBJ2-5, is as follows: DTGVSQNPRHKITKRGQNVTFRCDPISEHNRLYWYRQTLGQGPEFLTYFQNEAQLEKSRLLSDRFSAERPKGSFSTLEIQRTEQGDSAMYLCATSRLAGFVETQYFGPGTRLLVL.